This TCR beta chain was recovered during a study of response to subunit inactivated influenza vaccine. Comments on this clonotype: No antigen is known for it.

The CDR3 runs 13 residues. The V and J ends lost 7 bases and 1 base respectively, with 10 bases between them. Findings of the study overall: Researchers suggested that each seasonal influenza vaccination recruits few new T cells.

TCRdb reanalysed the RT-PCR reads using MiXCR and keeps one entry per CDR3 protein. The table lists under 800,000 distinct CDR3 sequences, roughly 13% of them singletons, with 6.5% to 8.5% in the top ten. The J gene is TRBJ1-1, the V gene TRBV12-3 or TRBV12-4, with D maybe TRBD1 (5 bases). The specimen comprised PBMCs from blood, sampled about 14 days before vaccination. The clonotype comes from a man in his fifties who received an inactivated influenza vaccine. The DNA of the CDR3 is TGTGCCAGCACCATTACAGGGAACACTGAAGCTTTCTTT. This gives the protein CASTITGNTEAFF.